The 3 T cell receptor beta chains below come from one sample, sequenced in a study of tissue T cells after allogeneic stem cell transplantation. Some clones are missing from TCRdb's copy, which holds only in-frame ones; the method was immunoSEQ multiplex PCR. The repertoire holds 3,000 to 4,000 clones, with approximately 50% as singletons. Indicated time point: mouse harvest day 7 after allogeneic transplant. Each mouse received 10^7 T-cell-depleted marrow cells plus 10^6 splenic CD5+ T cells by tail vein. Sequencing input: gut tissue. The receptor source for this set is a female BALB/c mouse given C57BL/6 T cells with graft-versus-host disease after an allogeneic hematopoietic cell transplant.

This clone came up a few times. Gene and germline names: mouse. The CDR3 is cut off 1 residue early in the read; its end comes from the germline J gene. The chain links TRBV14 to TRBJ1-3; 7 nucleotides agree with TRBD1. V lost 5 bases to trimming and J lost 0 bases; unmatched junction nucleotides: 2. The CDR3 is 14 amino acids. In germline, CDR1 is SGHDT, CDR2 FRDEAV. The sequenced CDR3 bases are TGTGCCAGCAGACAGGGGAATTCTGGAAATACGCTCTAT. It translates to CASRQGNSGNTLY. The full CDR3 protein reads CASRQGNSGNTLYF. The full variable domain, its missing parts supplied by reference TRBV14 and TRBJ1-3, is EAGVTQSPRYAVLQEGQAVSFWCDPISGHDTLYWYQQPRDQGPQLLVYFRDEAVIDNSQLPSDRFSAVRPKGTNSTLKIQSAKQGDTATYLCASRQGNSGNTLYFGEGSRLIVV.

Note on this clone: Gene names denote mouse genes. The DNA ends 1 residue before the CDR3 does, and the rest of the CDR3 is filled in from the germline J gene. The rearrangement links TRBV4 to TRBJ1-3; the D is unclear. The CDR3 consists of 13 residues. From germline, CDR1 is LGHDT and CDR2 YNNKQL (reference sequence). Trimming pared 4 bases from V and 0 bases from J, leaving 4 bases between. The CDR3 bases that were read are TGTGCCAGCAGCTTTTATTCTGGAAATACGCTCTAT. It translates to CASSFYSGNTLY. In full, the CDR3 is CASSFYSGNTLYF.

A remark on this clone: Genes here carry mouse names. The read stops 1 residue short of the end of the CDR3; the missing end is completed from the germline J gene. V is TRBV29 and J is TRBJ1-2; 7 bases are shared with TRBD1. With 6 bases clipped from V and 4 bases from J, the junction kept 5 bases outside the gene matches. Germline lookup yields CDR1 MSHET and CDR2 SYDVDS. CDR3 length: 13 residues. CDR3: CASREGASSDYTF. The sequenced part of the CDR3 DNA is TGTGCTAGCAGGGAGGGGGCAAGCTCCGACTACACC.